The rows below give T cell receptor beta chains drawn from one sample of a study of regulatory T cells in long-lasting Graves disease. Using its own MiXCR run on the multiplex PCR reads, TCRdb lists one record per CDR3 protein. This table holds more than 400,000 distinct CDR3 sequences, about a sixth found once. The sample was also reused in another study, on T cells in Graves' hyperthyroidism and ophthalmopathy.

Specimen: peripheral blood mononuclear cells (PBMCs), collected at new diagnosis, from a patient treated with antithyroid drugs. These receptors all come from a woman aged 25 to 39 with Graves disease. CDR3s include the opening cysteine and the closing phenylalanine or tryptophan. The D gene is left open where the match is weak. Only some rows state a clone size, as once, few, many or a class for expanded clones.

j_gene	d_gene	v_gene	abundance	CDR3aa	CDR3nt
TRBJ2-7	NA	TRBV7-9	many	CASSLAAGTPLGQYF	TGTGCCAGCAGCTTAGCGGCGGGGACGCCATTGGGGCAGTACTTC
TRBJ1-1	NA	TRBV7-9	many	CASSLGQVTNTEAFF	TGTGCCAGCAGCTTAGGGCAGGTGACGAACACTGAAGCTTTCTTT
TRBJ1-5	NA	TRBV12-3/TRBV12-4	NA	CASSLDGPQPQHF	TGTGCCAGCAGTTTAGACGGACCACAGCCCCAGCATTTT
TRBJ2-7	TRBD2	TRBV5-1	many	CASSFRPGRDEQYF	TGCGCCAGCAGCTTCCGGCCAGGGAGGGACGAGCAGTACTTC
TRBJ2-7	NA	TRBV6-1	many	CASSEETGLSYEQYF	TGTGCCAGCAGTGAGGAGACAGGCCTATCCTACGAGCAGTACTTC
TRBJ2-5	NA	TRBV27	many	CASSSHLYEETQYF	TGTGCCAGCAGTTCGCATTTGTACGAAGAGACCCAGTACTTC
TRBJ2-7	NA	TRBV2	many	CASSARAGSSYEQYF	TGTGCCAGCAGTGCTCGGGCAGGGAGCTCCTACGAGCAGTACTTC
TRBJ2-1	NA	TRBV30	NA	CAWSGGGQFF	TGTGCCTGGAGCGGGGGTGGGCAGTTCTTC
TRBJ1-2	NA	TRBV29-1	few	CSVWDPYGYTF	TGCAGCGTTTGGGATCCCTATGGCTACACCTTC
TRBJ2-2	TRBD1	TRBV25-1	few	CASSESSQGPTGELFF	TGTGCCAGCAGTGAATCCTCACAGGGGCCCACCGGGGAGCTGTTTTTT
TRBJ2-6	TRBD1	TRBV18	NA	CASSPRGQGVFGANVLTF	TGTGCCAGCTCACCGAGGGGACAGGGAGTCTTTGGGGCCAACGTCCTGACTTTC
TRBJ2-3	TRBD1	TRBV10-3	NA	CAIRGQGTDTQYF	TGTGCCATCAGGGGACAGGGGACGGATACGCAGTATTTT
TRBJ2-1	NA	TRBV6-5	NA	CASSYVGVFNEQFF	TGTGCCAGCAGTTACGTAGGAGTATTCAATGAGCAGTTCTTC
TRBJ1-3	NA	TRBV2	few	CASNKETSGNTIYF	TGTGCCAGCAATAAGGAGACCTCTGGAAACACCATATATTTT
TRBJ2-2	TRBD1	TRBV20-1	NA	CSASNHHRGNTGELFF	TGCAGTGCATCGAATCACCACAGGGGGAACACCGGGGAGCTGTTTTTT
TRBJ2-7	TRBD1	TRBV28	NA	CASSSTGTGYEQCF	TGTGCCAGCAGTTCCACCGGGACAGGTTACGAGCAGTGCTTC
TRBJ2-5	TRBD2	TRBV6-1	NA	CASSEGTSGQETQYF	TGTGCCAGCAGTGAAGGGACTAGCGGTCAAGAGACCCAGTACTTC
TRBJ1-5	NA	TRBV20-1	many	CSARGRSGGLNQPQHF	TGCAGTGCTAGAGGTCGGAGCGGAGGGCTCAATCAGCCCCAGCATTTT
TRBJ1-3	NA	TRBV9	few	CASSVALLTPGNTIYF	TGTGCCAGCAGCGTAGCCCTCTTGACTCCGGGAAACACCATATATTTT
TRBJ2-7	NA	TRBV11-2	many	CASSMRGPVHSETDF	TGTGCCAGCAGCATGAGAGGCCCGGTACATTCCGAGACCGACTTC
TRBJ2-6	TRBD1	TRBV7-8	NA	CASSPQRGPGANVLTF	TGTGCCAGCAGTCCGCAAAGGGGGCCTGGGGCCAACGTCCTGACTTTC
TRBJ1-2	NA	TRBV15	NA	CATSRDRALTNYGYTF	TGTGCCACCAGCAGAGACAGGGCGCTTACTAACTATGGCTACACCTTC
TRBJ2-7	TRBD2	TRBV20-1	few	CSARDGGGSSYEQYF	TGCAGTGCTAGAGACGGGGGGGGAAGCTCCTACGAGCAGTACTTC
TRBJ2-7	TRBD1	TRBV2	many	CASRGAGGAYSPYEQYF	TGTGCCAGCAGAGGAGCAGGGGGCGCTTATTCTCCCTACGAGCAGTACTTC
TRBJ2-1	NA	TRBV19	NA	CASSGPGTEYNEQFF	TGTGCCAGTAGTGGACCCGGGACGGAATACAATGAGCAGTTCTTC
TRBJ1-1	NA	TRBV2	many	CASSKRARENTEAFF	TGTGCCAGCAGTAAGAGGGCTAGGGAGAACACTGAAGCTTTCTTT
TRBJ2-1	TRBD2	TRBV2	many	CASTFGRNEQFF	TGTGCCAGCACTTTCGGGAGGAATGAGCAGTTCTTC
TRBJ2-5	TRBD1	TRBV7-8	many	CASSSYRGRETQYF	TGTGCCAGCAGCTCGTACAGGGGGCGAGAGACCCAGTACTTC
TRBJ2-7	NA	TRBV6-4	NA	CASRGLQGTYEQYF	TGTGCCAGCAGAGGACTACAGGGAACCTACGAGCAGTACTTC
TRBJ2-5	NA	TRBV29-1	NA	CSVAWAVETQYF	TGCAGCGTTGCGTGGGCTGTGGAGACCCAGTACTTC
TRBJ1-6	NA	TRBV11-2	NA	CASSPSTVYNSPLHF	TGTGCCAGCAGCCCCAGTACCGTCTATAATTCACCCCTCCACTTT
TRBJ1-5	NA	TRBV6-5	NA	CASSYSRAQPQHF	TGTGCCAGCAGTTACTCGAGGGCTCAGCCCCAGCATTTT
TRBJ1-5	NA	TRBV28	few	CASSLMGSGNQPQHF	TGTGCCAGCAGTTTAATGGGTTCAGGGAATCAGCCCCAGCATTTT
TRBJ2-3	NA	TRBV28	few	CVSFGGIGWTQYF	TGTGTCAGCTTCGGAGGGATCGGGTGGACGCAGTATTTT
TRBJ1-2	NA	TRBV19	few	CASSIGDRSTF	TGTGCCAGTAGTATAGGAGACAGGAGCACCTTC
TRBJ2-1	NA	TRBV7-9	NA	CASSSGTSVPYNEQFF	TGTGCCAGCAGCTCCGGGACTTCCGTACCCTACAATGAGCAGTTCTTC
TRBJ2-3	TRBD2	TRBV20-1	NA	CSANTPGTSDPDTQYF	TGCAGTGCTAATACACCCGGGACTAGCGACCCAGATACGCAGTATTTT
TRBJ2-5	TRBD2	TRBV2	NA	CAIPAGAGETQYF	TGTGCCATCCCAGCGGGAGCTGGTGAGACCCAGTACTTC
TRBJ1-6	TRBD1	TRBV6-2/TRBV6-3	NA	CASSLDRGPSPLHF	TGTGCCAGCAGTTTAGACAGGGGGCCTTCACCCCTCCACTTT
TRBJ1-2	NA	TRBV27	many	CASRPEGGSFGYTF	TGTGCCAGCAGGCCTGAGGGGGGTTCCTTTGGCTACACCTTC
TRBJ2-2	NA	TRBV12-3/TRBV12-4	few	CASRDGQYTGELFF	TGTGCCAGCAGGGATGGACAGTACACCGGGGAGCTGTTTTTT
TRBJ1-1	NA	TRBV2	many	CASIQKEGTEAFF	TGTGCCAGCATCCAGAAGGAAGGCACTGAAGCTTTCTTT
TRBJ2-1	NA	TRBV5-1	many	CASSLQVDNNEQFF	TGCGCCAGCAGCTTGCAGGTAGACAACAATGAGCAGTTCTTC
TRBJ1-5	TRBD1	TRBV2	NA	CASSEGTGYLHSNQPQHF	TGTGCCAGCAGTGAGGGGACAGGCTACCTACATAGCAATCAGCCCCAGCATTTT
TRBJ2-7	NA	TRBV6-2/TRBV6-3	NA	CASSSSRAGAGEQYF	TGTGCCAGCAGTTCTTCTAGGGCGGGGGCCGGCGAGCAGTACTTC
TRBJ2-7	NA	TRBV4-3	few	CASSQTGGNYEQYF	TGCGCCAGCAGCCAAACCGGGGGAAACTACGAGCAGTACTTC
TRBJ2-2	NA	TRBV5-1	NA	CASSLKSRIGELFF	TGCGCCAGCAGCTTAAAGAGTCGCATCGGGGAGCTGTTTTTT
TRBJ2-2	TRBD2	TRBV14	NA	CASSHLAGIKTGELFF	TGTGCCAGCAGCCACCTAGCGGGAATTAAGACCGGGGAGCTGTTTTTT
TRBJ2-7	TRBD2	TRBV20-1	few	CRGAQGAGEGGEQYF	TGCAGAGGGGCCCAAGGGGCGGGAGAAGGAGGAGAGCAGTACTTC
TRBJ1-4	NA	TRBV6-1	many	CASSRGRYNEKLFF	TGTGCCAGCAGTCGAGGGAGGTATAATGAAAAACTGTTTTTT
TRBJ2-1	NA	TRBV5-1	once	CASSLEGTGSYEQFF	TGCGCCAGCAGCTTAGAGGGCACGGGGTCCTACGAGCAGTTCTTC
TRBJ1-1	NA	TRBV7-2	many	CASSRLPNTEAFF	TGTGCCAGCAGCCGTCTACCGAACACTGAAGCTTTCTTT
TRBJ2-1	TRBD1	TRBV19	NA	CASSAKRRQGWDNEQFF	TGTGCCAGTAGCGCCAAACGGAGACAGGGTTGGGACAATGAGCAGTTCTTC
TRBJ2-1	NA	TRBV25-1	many	CASSELLLQGEQFF	TGTGCCAGCAGTGAATTACTCTTACAGGGAGAGCAGTTCTTC